One and the same sample provided the 27 T cell receptor beta chains below, sequenced in a study of naive and memory T cell subsets. Two oligonucleotides, mixed equimolar, formed the beta constant-region primer covering TRBC1 and TRBC2. Ligated cDNA was amplified by four rounds of PCR with nested alpha and beta constant-region primers and SP2. TCRdb analysed the UMI-ligation and nested PCR reads with MiXCR anew, one entry per CDR3 protein. Among 95,000 to 150,000 distinct CDR3 sequences, 36% were seen once, and the ten largest hold 0.75% to 1%. Material for sequencing was central memory CD4+ T cells from blood. Receptors originate from a human donor in good health.

This clonotype turned up a few times. The chain recombines TRBV24-1 with TRBJ2-3; D remains unclear. Trimming took off 4 bases at V and 5 bases at J, with 9 bases between the two ends. Looked up from germline, CDR1 is KGHDR and CDR2 is SFDVKD. The CDR3 runs 13 residues. The CDR3 DNA follows: TGTGCCACCAGTGACTTGCTCATAGATACGCAGTATTTT. Its protein product is CATSDLLIDTQYF.

V is TRBV12-3 or TRBV12-4 and J is TRBJ2-2; D is tentatively TRBD1 or TRBD2 (5 bases each). The CDR3 extends over 15 amino acids. Trimming removed 6 bases at V and 4 bases at J, with 15 bases between. CDR3 sequence: CASSRWGLGTGELFF. CDR3 nucleotides: TGTGCCAGCAGCCGATGGGGGTTGGGCACCGGGGAGCTGTTTTTT.

The chain links TRBV18 to TRBJ2-1, with D tentatively TRBD1 or TRBD2 (5 bases each). The CDR3 runs 18 residues. The V end was cut by 3 bases, the J end by 0 bases, with 18 bases between. Germline values: CDR1 KGHSH, CDR2 LQKENI. Written as DNA, the CDR3 is TGTGCCAGCTCACCCCCCGGGGCCGTTGATCGCTCCTACAATGAGCAGTTCTTC. This translates into CASSPPGAVDRSYNEQFF.

The V and J genes are TRBV29-1 and TRBJ2-3; D remains unclear. The germline V gene encodes CDR1 SQVTM and CDR2 ANQGSEA. The CDR3 is made up of 12 amino acids. V was pared by 4 bases and J by 1 base, with 6 bases between. The CDR3 protein is CSVGWGTDTQYF. In nucleotides, the CDR3 is TGCAGCGTTGGGTGGGGCACAGATACGCAGTATTTT.

The chain joins TRBV12-3 or TRBV12-4 to TRBJ2-3; unclear D gene. This CDR3 is built from 12 residues. Trimming left V 3 bases short and J 6 bases short, with 7 bases between. CDR3: CASSFVGDTQYF. CDR3 coding DNA: TGTGCCAGCAGTTTTGTGGGGGATACGCAGTATTTT.

In this sample, this clonotype is medium-sized. This chain links TRBV28 with TRBJ2-3, with 9 nucleotides matching TRBD2. The CDR3 sequence is 17 residues long. With V trimmed by 3 bases and J by 0 bases, 7 bases remained unmatched. The germline gives CDR1 MDHEN, CDR2 SYDVKM. For the CDR3, the DNA is TGTGCCAGCAGTTTTGGACTGGCGGGAGGGAGCACAGATACGCAGTATTTT. This codes for CASSFGLAGGSTDTQYF.

This clonotype appeared once. The rearrangement uses TRBV28 and TRBJ2-6, with D uncertain. Deletions cut 6 bases from V and 0 bases from J, with 9 bases between. The CDR3 spans 15 residues. Germline-derived CDR1 and CDR2 are MDHEN and SYDVKM. CDR3 nucleotide sequence: TGTGCCAGCAGCTCCCGCAGCTCTGGGGCCAACGTCCTGACTTTC. Translating it yields CASSSRSSGANVLTF.

The chain has TRBV5-1 and TRBJ2-1; the D call may be TRBD1 or TRBD2 (5 bases each). Germline V CDR1 and CDR2: SGHRS, YFSETQ. The CDR3 loop spans 15 amino acids. The V and J ends lost 4 bases and 0 bases respectively, with 11 bases between them. CDR3 in amino acids: CASSGTVSSYNEQFF. The CDR3 nucleotides are TGCGCCAGCAGCGGGACCGTCAGCTCCTACAATGAGCAGTTCTTC.

The V gene is TRBV3-1, the J gene TRBJ1-2; D is unclear. CDR1 and CDR2 (germline): LGHDT, YNNKEL (reference sequence). This CDR3 comprises 14 residues. Trimming pared 2 bases from V and 5 bases from J, leaving 12 bases between. CDR3 nucleotide sequence: TGTGCCAGCAGCCAATCCGACGGCACGTATGGCTACACCTTC. Translation gives CASSQSDGTYGYTF.

This clonotype was found a few times. The chain has TRBV30 and TRBJ1-2; D is ambiguous. Germline V gene sequence: CDR1 GTSNPN, CDR2 SVGIG (reference sequence). This CDR3 comprises 12 residues. V lost 1 base, J lost 4 bases, and 7 bases lay in between. The CDR3 DNA reads as TGTGCCTGGAGTGGGCAGATCTATGGCTACACCTTC. As protein: CAWSGQIYGYTF.

The rearrangement joins TRBV5-8 to TRBJ2-3, with a possible D match to TRBD1 (6 bases). CDR1 is SGHTS, CDR2 YDEGEE, per germline. The V gene lost 0 bases and the J gene lost 2 bases, with 10 bases spanning the gap. This CDR3 is 15 amino acids long. The CDR3 here is CASSLGDTYTDTQYF. In nucleotides, the CDR3 is TGTGCCAGCAGCTTGGGGGACACATACACAGATACGCAGTATTTT. The entire variable domain, with the rest obtained from reference TRBV5-8 and TRBJ2-3, is as follows: EAGVTQSPTHLIKTRGQQATLRCSPISGHTSVYWYQQALGLGLQFLLWYDEGEERNRGNFPPRFSGRQFPNYSSELNVNALELEDSALYLCASSLGDTYTDTQYFGPGTRLTVL.

The chain links TRBV6-5 to TRBJ2-1; TRBD1 matches 7 bases. CDR3 size: 16 residues. With V trimmed by 7 bases and J by 4 bases, 13 bases remained unmatched. Germline CDR1 reads MNHEY; CDR2 reads SVGAGI. CDR3 DNA: TGTGCCAGCAACGCACGCCGGACAGGTTTATACAATGAGCAGTTCTTC. Its protein product is CASNARRTGLYNEQFF.

The chain joins TRBV12-3 or TRBV12-4 to TRBJ2-7; tentative D call: TRBD1 (6 bases). V dropped 2 bases and J dropped 3 bases, with 14 bases sitting between them. The CDR3 is 15 residues long. In nucleotides, the CDR3 is TGTGCCAGCAGTTTACAGGGGTTTATGAGCTACGAGCAGTACTTC. Residues: CASSLQGFMSYEQYF.

Only a few counts were recorded for this clonotype. This chain connects TRBV29-1 to TRBJ2-7; D may be TRBD1 (5 bases). The V gene's germline CDR1 is SQVTM and CDR2 ANQGSEA. Trimming removed 3 bases from V and 6 bases from J, with 15 bases in between. The CDR3 totals 13 residues. The CDR3 sequence: CSVDRAGMGEQYF. DNA of the CDR3: TGCAGCGTTGACAGGGCAGGGATGGGCGAGCAGTACTTC.

The chain links TRBV14 to TRBJ2-3; 7 bases are a match to TRBD2. This CDR3 spans 16 amino acids. Trimming cost V 4 bases and J 0 bases; bases outside gene matches: 7. Germline assignment: CDR1 SGHDN and CDR2 FVKESK. The CDR3, as DNA: TGTGCCAGCAGCCCCACCGGGGGGAGGAGCACAGATACGCAGTATTTT. Protein sequence: CASSPTGGRSTDTQYF.

This clonotype was counted only a few times. The rearrangement links TRBV6-6 to TRBJ2-7, with TRBD2 matching over 9 bases. With V trimmed by 0 bases and J by 3 bases, 3 bases remained unmatched. CDR1 is MNHNY and CDR2 is SVGAGI in the germline V gene (reference sequence). The CDR3 covers 15 residues. This CDR3 is CASSYSTTSGYEQYF. The CDR3 bases are TGTGCCAGCAGTTACTCGACGACTAGCGGCTACGAGCAGTACTTC.

In its sample, this clonotype was seen many times. The chain has TRBV27 and TRBJ2-2; D is perhaps TRBD2 (6 bases). Trimming took 8 bases from V and 1 from J, leaving 14 bases between them. The germline gives CDR1 MNHEY, CDR2 SMNVEV (reference sequence). This CDR3 contains 15 residues. CDR3: CASWRGALNTGELFF. The CDR3 DNA reads as TGTGCCAGCTGGAGGGGTGCTCTGAACACCGGGGAGCTGTTTTTT.

This clonotype has only a few counts. This sequence joins TRBV11-2 and TRBJ2-5; 10 bases fit TRBD1. J was trimmed by 5 bases and V by 7 bases; bases with no gene match: 10. Germline V gene lookup returns CDR1 SGHAT and CDR2 FQNNGV. This CDR3 comprises 15 residues. CDR3 DNA sequence: TGTGCCAGCACTTCGGGACAGGGGTTTGTCGAGACCCAGTACTTC. Residues: CASTSGQGFVETQYF.

This clonotype occurred many times. This chain connects TRBV5-1 to TRBJ2-5; 10 bases are a match to TRBD2. J lost 5 bases, V lost 3 bases, and 7 bases had no gene match. This CDR3 is built from 15 residues. Germline lookup yields CDR1 SGHRS and CDR2 YFSETQ. Written as DNA, the CDR3 is TGCGCCAGCAGCTCGCAGACTAGCGGGCGTGAGACCCAGTACTTC. Translated, it gives CASSSQTSGRETQYF.

There are a few counts of this clonotype. The V gene is TRBV29-1, the J gene TRBJ2-2, with D possibly matching TRBD1 (5 bases). The CDR3 has 13 amino acids. The V gene's germline CDR1 is SQVTM and CDR2 ANQGSEA. With 4 bases removed from V and 0 bases from J, the gap between germline ends came to 6 bases. The CDR3 is CSVGTSNTGELFF. The CDR3 nucleotides read TGCAGCGTTGGGACATCGAACACCGGGGAGCTGTTTTTT.

This clonotype was detected only a few times. CDR3 in amino acids: CSVAPTGPGTQYF. The CDR3 DNA reads TGCAGCGTTGCTCCGACAGGTCCGGGGACCCAGTACTTC. The chain uses TRBV29-1 and TRBJ2-5; D may be TRBD1 (6 bases). Between the trimmed V and J ends, which lost 4 bases and 7 bases, there was a span of 16 bases. Germline lookup yields CDR1 SQVTM and CDR2 ANQGSEA. The CDR3 sequence is 13 residues long.

V is TRBV5-6 and J is TRBJ2-1, with D possibly TRBD1 on 5 matching bases. Germline loops: CDR1 SGHDT, CDR2 YYEEEE. V dropped 0 bases and J dropped 12 bases, with 16 bases sitting between them. This CDR3 comprises 14 residues. The chain's CDR3 is CASSLVVGAVRQFF. The CDR3 DNA sequence: TGTGCCAGCAGCTTGGTTGTAGGGGCAGTCAGGCAGTTCTTC.

This clonotype was counted between two and nine times. J is TRBJ1-4 and V is TRBV19; the D gene is possibly TRBD1 (5 bases). Trimming removed 9 bases from V and 0 bases from J, with 11 bases in between. The CDR3 contains 14 residues. Germline CDR1 is LNHDA and CDR2 is SQIVND (reference sequence). The CDR3 sequence: CASRKQATNEKLFF. As DNA, the CDR3 is TGTGCCAGCAGGAAACAGGCAACTAATGAAAAACTGTTTTTT. Complete variable domain (other parts from reference TRBV19 and TRBJ1-4): DGGITQSPKYLFRKEGQNVTLSCEQNLNHDAMYWYRQDPGQGLRLIYYSQIVNDFQKGDIAEGYSVSREKKESFPLTVTSAQKNPTAFYLCASRKQATNEKLFFGSGTQLSVL.

V is TRBV2 and J is TRBJ2-3; D unresolved. Germline CDR1 and CDR2: SNHLY and FYNNEI. Trimming shortened V by 4 bases and J by 0 bases, and 11 bases separated the two germline ends. The CDR3 is made up of 15 amino acids. In DNA, the CDR3 is TGTGCCAGCAGTGGTGGAACGTTTAGCACAGATACGCAGTATTTT. Amino acids: CASSGGTFSTDTQYF.

There are a few counts of this clonotype. V and J are TRBV27 and TRBJ2-5; 7 nucleotides match TRBD2. Per germline, CDR1 MNHEY and CDR2 SMNVEV (reference sequence). Unmatched junction bases numbered 3, after V lost 2 bases and J lost 0 bases. This CDR3 contains 15 residues. In DNA form, the CDR3 reads TGTGCCAGCAGTTTACTAGCGGTCTACCAAGAGACCCAGTACTTC. Protein: CASSLLAVYQETQYF.

The chain joins TRBV6-2 or TRBV6-3 to TRBJ1-1; TRBD1 agrees at 11 bases. The CDR3 sequence is 18 residues long. Germline CDR1 and CDR2: MNHEY and SVGEGT. Trimming cost V 0 bases and J 3 bases; bases outside gene matches: 9. CDR3: CASSYSISGTGGYTEAFF. The CDR3 coding sequence is TGTGCCAGCAGTTACTCCATTTCCGGGACAGGGGGATACACTGAAGCTTTCTTT.

This clonotype was detected only a few times. Mismatch with germline at one junction end may stem from a read error. The genes are TRBV20-1 and TRBJ2-2, with unresolved D. The germline gives CDR1 DFQATT, CDR2 SNEGSKA (reference sequence). The CDR3 runs to 12 residues. In DNA form, the CDR3 reads TGCAGTGCTAGGTATAACAGCGGGGAGCTGTTTTTT. This encodes CSARYNSGELFF.